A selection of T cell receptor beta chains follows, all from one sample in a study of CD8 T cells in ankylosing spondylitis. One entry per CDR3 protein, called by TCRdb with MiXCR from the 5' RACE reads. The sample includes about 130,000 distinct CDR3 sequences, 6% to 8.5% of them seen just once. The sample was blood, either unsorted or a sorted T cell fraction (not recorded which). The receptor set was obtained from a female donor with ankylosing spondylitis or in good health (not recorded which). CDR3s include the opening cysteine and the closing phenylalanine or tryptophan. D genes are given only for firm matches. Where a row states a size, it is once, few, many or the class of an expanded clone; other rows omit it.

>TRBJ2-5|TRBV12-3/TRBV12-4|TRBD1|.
CASSPGQGRRETQYF
TGTGCCAGCAGCCCCGGACAGGGGAGGAGAGAGACCCAGTACTTC
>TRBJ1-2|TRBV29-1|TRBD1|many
CSVRPGTGGMRGYTF
TGCAGCGTCCGACCCGGGACAGGGGGTATGAGGGGCTACACCTTC
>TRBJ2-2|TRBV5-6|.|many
CASSRRTEITGELFF
TGTGCCAGCAGCCGAAGGACCGAGATCACCGGGGAGCTGTTTTTT
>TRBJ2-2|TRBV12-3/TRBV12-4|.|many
CASSLINGAKSGELFF
TGTGCCAGCAGTTTAATAAACGGGGCAAAAAGCGGGGAGCTGTTTTTT
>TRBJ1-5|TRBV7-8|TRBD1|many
CASSLTGSWQPQHF
TGTGCCAGCAGCTTGACAGGGAGCTGGCAGCCCCAGCATTTT
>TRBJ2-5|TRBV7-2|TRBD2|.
CASSLVRRGGTDQETQYF
TGTGCCAGCAGCTTAGTGCGGCGGGGGGGGACCGATCAAGAGACCCAGTACTTC
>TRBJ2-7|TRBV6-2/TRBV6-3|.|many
CASRALSMDYEQYF
TGTGCCAGCAGGGCCCTGTCGATGGACTACGAGCAGTACTTC
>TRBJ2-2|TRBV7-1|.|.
CAMSPGLGCGELFF
TGTGCCATGAGCCCCGGGCTGGGCTGCGGGGAGCTGTTTTTT
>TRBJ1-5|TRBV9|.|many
CASSVGAGAQPQHF
TGTGCCAGCAGCGTAGGGGCAGGAGCCCAGCCCCAGCATTTT
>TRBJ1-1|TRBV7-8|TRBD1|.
CASSLGRGDTEAFF
TGTGCCAGCAGCTTAGGCAGGGGGGACACTGAAGCTTTCTTT
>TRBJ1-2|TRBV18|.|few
CASSPPSAARYGYTF
TGTGCCAGCTCACCACCGTCGGCAGCCCGCTATGGCTACACCTTC
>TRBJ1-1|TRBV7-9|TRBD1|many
CASSTSPGRGMNTEAFF
TGTGCCAGCAGCACAAGTCCAGGCAGGGGGATGAACACTGAAGCTTTCTTT
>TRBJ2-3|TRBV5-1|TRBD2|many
CASSYSGGGTDTQYF
TGCGCCAGCAGCTATAGCGGGGGCGGGACAGATACGCAGTATTTT
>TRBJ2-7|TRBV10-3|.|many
CAISRAESSYEQYF
TGTGCCATCAGTAGGGCCGAAAGCTCCTACGAGCAGTACTTC
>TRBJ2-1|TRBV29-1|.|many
CSLLSSYNEQFF
TGCTCCCTTCTGTCCTCCTACAATGAGCAGTTCTTC
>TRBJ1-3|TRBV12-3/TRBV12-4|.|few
CASSPAGGSGNTIYF
TGTGCCAGCAGCCCCGCGGGGGGGTCTGGAAACACCATATATTTT
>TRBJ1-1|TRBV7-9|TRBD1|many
CASSLTGGLNTEAFF
TGTGCCAGCAGCTTAACAGGGGGTTTGAACACTGAAGCTTTCTTT
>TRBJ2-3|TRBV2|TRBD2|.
CASSEGVGGGTQYF
TGTGCCAGCAGTGAGGGAGTGGGGGGGGGGACGCAGTATTTT
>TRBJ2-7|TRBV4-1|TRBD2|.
CASSQERGNEQYF
TGCGCCAGCAGCCAAGAGCGGGGGAACGAGCAGTACTTC
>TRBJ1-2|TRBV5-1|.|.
CASSLQQAAYGYTF
TGCGCCAGCAGCCTTCAGCAGGCGGCCTATGGCTACACCTTC
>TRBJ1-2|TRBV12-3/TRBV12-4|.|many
CASRRVGDGYTF
TGTGCCAGCAGGAGGGTCGGGGATGGCTACACCTTC
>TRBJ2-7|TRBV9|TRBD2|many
CASSVGGLAYEQYF
TGTGCCAGCAGCGTCGGGGGACTAGCCTACGAGCAGTACTTC
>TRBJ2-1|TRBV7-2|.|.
CASSSDFGEQFF
TGTGCCAGCAGCTCGGACTTTGGTGAGCAGTTCTTC
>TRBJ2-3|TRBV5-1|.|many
CATRGSVSTDTQYF
TGCGCCACCCGCGGCTCAGTCAGCACAGATACGCAGTATTTT
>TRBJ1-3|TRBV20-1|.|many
CSASTWGPETGNTIYF
TGCAGTGCTAGTACTTGGGGGCCTGAGACTGGAAACACCATATATTTT
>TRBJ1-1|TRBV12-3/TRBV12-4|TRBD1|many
CASSLGTGGNTEAFF
TGTGCCAGCAGTCTGGGGACAGGAGGGAACACTGAAGCTTTCTTT
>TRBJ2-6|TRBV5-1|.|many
CASSLEHSGANVLTF
TGCGCCAGCAGCTTGGAACACTCTGGGGCCAACGTCCTGACTTTC
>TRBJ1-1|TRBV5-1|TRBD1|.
CASSADRASEAFF
TGCGCCAGCAGCGCCGACAGGGCCTCTGAAGCTTTCTTT
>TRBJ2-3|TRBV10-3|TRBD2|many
CAISESGAGGRNTQYF
TGTGCCATCAGTGAGTCGGGCGCGGGGGGCCGGAATACGCAGTATTTT
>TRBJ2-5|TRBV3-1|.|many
CASSQGTAPQETQYF
TGTGCCAGCAGCCAAGGGACAGCCCCCCAAGAGACCCAGTACTTC
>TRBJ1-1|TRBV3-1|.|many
CASSQSYGNTEAFF
TGTGCCAGCAGCCAAAGTTATGGGAACACTGAAGCTTTCTTT
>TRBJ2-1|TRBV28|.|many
CASRVDGSSYNEQFF
TGTGCCAGCAGAGTTGACGGGAGCTCCTACAATGAGCAGTTCTTC
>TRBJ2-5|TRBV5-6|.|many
CASSLAGVRETQYF
TGTGCCAGCAGCTTGGCAGGGGTTCGGGAGACCCAGTACTTC
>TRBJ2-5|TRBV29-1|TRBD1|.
CSVGQGAGETQYF
TGCAGCGTTGGACAGGGGGCAGGGGAGACCCAGTACTTC
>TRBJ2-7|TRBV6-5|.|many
CASSYEVSGRMGEQYF
TGTGCCAGCAGTTACGAGGTTTCGGGCAGGATGGGCGAGCAGTACTTC
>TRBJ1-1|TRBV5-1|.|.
CASSTEGGGTEAFF
TGCGCCAGCAGCACTGAGGGGGGCGGCACTGAAGCTTTCTTT
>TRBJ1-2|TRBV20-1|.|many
CSATSISGVNYGYTF
TGCAGTGCCACGTCGATCTCGGGGGTTAACTATGGCTACACCTTC
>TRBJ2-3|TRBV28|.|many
CASSIPSARAQYF
TGTGCCAGCAGCATCCCTTCTGCGCGTGCGCAGTATTTT
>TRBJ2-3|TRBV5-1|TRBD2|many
CASSPGLAGGADTQYF
TGCGCCAGCAGTCCGGGACTAGCGGGGGGGGCAGATACGCAGTATTTT
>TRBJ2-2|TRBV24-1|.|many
CATGRGTGELFF
TGTGCCACTGGGCGGGGCACCGGGGAGCTGTTTTTT
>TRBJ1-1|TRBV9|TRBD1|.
CASSVGTGGVFTEAFF
TGTGCCAGCAGCGTAGGGACAGGGGGCGTTTTCACTGAAGCTTTCTTT
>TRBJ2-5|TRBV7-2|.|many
CASSRVDQETQYF
TGTGCCAGCAGCCGGGTAGATCAAGAGACCCAGTACTTC
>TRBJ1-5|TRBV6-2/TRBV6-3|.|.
CASSPHVGLVGQPQHF
TGTGCCAGCAGTCCTCATGTAGGCCTGGTCGGGCAGCCCCAGCATTTT
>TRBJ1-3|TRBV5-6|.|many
CASTWGGESGNTIYF
TGTGCCAGCACCTGGGGAGGAGAGAGCGGAAACACCATATATTTT
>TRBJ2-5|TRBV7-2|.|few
CASSFRGQETQYF
TGTGCCAGCAGCTTTCGGGGGCAAGAGACCCAGTACTTC
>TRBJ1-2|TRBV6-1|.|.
CASSHTGPEDGYTF
TGTGCCAGCAGCCACACCGGCCCTGAGGATGGCTACACCTTC
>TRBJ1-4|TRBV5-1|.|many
CASSPGTENEKLFF
TGCGCCAGCAGCCCCGGGACCGAGAATGAAAAACTGTTTTTT
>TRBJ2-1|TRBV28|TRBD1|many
CASSSPGQGYNEQFF
TGTGCCAGCAGTTCTCCGGGACAGGGCTACAATGAGCAGTTCTTC
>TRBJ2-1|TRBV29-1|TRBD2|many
CSVAGSRSYNEQFF
TGCAGCGTAGCGGGATCCCGGAGTTACAATGAGCAGTTCTTC
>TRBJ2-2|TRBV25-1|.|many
CASSELGLTGELFF
TGTGCCAGCAGTGAATTAGGACTCACCGGGGAGCTGTTTTTT
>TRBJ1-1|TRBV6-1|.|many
CASSERENTEAFF
TGTGCCAGCAGTGAAAGGGAGAACACTGAAGCTTTCTTT
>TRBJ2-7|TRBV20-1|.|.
CSLYRGYEQYF
TGCTCCCTCTACCGGGGTTACGAGCAGTACTTC
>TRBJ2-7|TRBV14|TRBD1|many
CASSRNRGSYEQYF
TGTGCCAGCAGCCGAAACAGGGGCTCCTACGAGCAGTACTTC
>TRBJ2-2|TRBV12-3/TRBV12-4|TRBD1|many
CASSRQGAGGELFF
TGTGCCAGCAGCCGTCAGGGGGCCGGCGGGGAGCTGTTTTTT